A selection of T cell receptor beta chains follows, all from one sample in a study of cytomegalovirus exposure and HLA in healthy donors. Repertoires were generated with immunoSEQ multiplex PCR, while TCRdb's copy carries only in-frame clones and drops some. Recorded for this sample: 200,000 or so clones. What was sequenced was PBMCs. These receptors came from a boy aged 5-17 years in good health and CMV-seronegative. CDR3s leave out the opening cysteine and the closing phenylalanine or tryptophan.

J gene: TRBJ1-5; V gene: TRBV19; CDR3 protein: ASSMGGPQPQH
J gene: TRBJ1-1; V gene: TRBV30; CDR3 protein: AWIGKGDTEAF
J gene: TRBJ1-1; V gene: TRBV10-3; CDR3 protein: AISGAGLATEAF
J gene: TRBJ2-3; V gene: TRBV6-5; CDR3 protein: ASSYGVAGVTDTQY
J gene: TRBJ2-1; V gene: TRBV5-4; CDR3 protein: ASSLGGHYNEQF
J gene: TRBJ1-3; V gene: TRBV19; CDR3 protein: ASHLGTGRLYTIY
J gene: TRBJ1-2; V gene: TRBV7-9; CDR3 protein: ASSLDRADGYT
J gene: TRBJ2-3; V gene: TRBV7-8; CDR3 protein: ASSPRGGPTQY
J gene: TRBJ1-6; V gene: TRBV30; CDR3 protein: AWSTPGSGSYNSPLH
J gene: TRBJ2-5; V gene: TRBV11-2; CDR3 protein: ASSLGIAGGETQY
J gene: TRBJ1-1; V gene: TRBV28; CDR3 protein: ASRLDGGNTEAF
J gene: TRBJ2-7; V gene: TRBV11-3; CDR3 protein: ASSATGYEQY
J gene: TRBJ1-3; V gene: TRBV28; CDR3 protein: ASSLTAGNTIY
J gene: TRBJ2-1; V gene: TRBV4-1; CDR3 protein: ASSWGLVTYNEQF
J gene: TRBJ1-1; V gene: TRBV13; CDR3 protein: ASASGGRWDTEAF
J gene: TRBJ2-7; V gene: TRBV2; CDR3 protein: ASSDPGTYEQY
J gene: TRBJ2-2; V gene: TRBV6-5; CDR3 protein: ASSYGGSGELF
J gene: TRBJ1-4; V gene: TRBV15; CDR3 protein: ATSRDRGGEKLF
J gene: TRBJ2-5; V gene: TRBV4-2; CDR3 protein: ASSQRPGQQETQY
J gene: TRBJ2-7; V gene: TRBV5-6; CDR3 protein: ASSPQGQGQY